This T cell receptor beta chain came from a study of blood T cell repertoires in COVID-19. Study summary: In each case, the material was cDNA or gDNA derived from T cells, B-cell-depleted T cells, or PBMCs.

Assay: immunoSEQ multiplex PCR; the TCRdb copy retains only in-frame clones and omits some. The sample records about 310,000 clones, roughly 90% being singletons. V was pared by 4 bases and J by 5 bases, with 17 bases of the junction left unmatched. This CDR3 is 18 amino acids long. The germline V gene encodes CDR1 SGDLS and CDR2 YYNGEE. Donors of Cohort 3 who recovered were those that had two negative PCRs, clearance, or symptom resolution. Specimen: PBMCs or T cells enriched from blood (not recorded which). This sequence originates from a woman aged 40-49 years who had recovered from COVID-19. This sequence joins TRBV9 and TRBJ2-2; 7 nucleotides agree with TRBD2. CDR3 region: CASSPGGSAGSLTGELFF. In DNA, the CDR3 is TGTGCCAGCAGCCCCGGAGGCTCAGCGGGGTCTTTAACCGGGGAGCTGTTTTTT.